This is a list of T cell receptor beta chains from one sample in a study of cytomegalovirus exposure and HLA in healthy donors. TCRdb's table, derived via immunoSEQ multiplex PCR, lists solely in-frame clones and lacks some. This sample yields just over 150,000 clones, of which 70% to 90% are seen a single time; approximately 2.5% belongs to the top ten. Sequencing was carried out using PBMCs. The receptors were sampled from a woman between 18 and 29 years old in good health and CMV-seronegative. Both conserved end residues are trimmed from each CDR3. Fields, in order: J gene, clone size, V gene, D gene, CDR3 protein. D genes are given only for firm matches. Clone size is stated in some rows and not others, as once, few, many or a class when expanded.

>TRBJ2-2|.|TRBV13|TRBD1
ASSLGDRDTGELF
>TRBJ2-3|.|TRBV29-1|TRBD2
SVAGTMADTQY
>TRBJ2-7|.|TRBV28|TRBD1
ASSTPGQGTYEQY
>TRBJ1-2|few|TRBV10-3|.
AISALQGRNYGYT
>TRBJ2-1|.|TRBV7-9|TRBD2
ASSLPYRLAGGANEQF
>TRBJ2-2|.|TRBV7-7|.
ASSLWGQTGELF
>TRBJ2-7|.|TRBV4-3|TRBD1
ASSSTGSGEQY
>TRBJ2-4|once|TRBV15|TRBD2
ATSSTGGGIQY
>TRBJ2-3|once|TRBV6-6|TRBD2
ASSYRPSGRTDTQY
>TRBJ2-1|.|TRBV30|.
AWSVLQVPYNEQF
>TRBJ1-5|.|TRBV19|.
ASSPGAGWDQPQH
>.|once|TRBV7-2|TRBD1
ASSLLGGQGASYEQY
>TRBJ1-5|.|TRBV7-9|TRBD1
ASSLERRTGSNQPQH
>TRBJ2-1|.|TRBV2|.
AGTPGSSDKQF
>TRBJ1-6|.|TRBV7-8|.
ASSVIGDSPLH
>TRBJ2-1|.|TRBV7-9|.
ATKRGNEQF
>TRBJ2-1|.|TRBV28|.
ASREGSYNEQF
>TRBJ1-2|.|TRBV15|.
ATSPVTSYGYT
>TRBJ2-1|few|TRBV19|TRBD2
ASMGRIAGGNEQF
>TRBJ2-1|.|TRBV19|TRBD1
ASSIGVGTGSYNEQF
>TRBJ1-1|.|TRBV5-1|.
ASSPRNSLNTEAF
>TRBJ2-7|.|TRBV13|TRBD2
ASSQTPGGAFYEQY
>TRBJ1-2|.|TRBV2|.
ASSDTGNYGYT
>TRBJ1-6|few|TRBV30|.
AWSPPGIENSPLH